This TCR beta chain was identified in a study of regulatory T cells in long-lasting Graves disease. General study points: For persistent Graves' patients, TCR diversity was lower than for newly diagnosed ones.

Through Arm-PCR of CDR3 regions and iRepertoire HTBI primers, TCR beta libraries were built. TCRdb reprocessed the multiplex PCR reads via MiXCR and lists one record per CDR3 protein. The sample holds 600,000 to 850,000 distinct CDR3 sequences, roughly 30% seen once. The time point is: persistent/refractory GD, antithyroid drugs over 5 years with positive TRAb. PBMCs were the source of the RNA used for TCR sequencing. This clonotype came up many times. Its specificity is not known. The junction differs from germline at one of its ends, possibly a read error. The sequencing used peripheral blood mononuclear cells (PBMCs), collected when the disease was refractory, from a patient treated with antithyroid drugs. This sequence was found in a female donor with Graves disease.

Here the CDR3 DNA reads TGTGCCAGCAGCCTGGGACTAGCGGGAGACGAGCAGTACTTC. Encoded protein: CASSLGLAGDEQYF. The rearrangement uses TRBV5-1 and TRBJ2-7; 14 nucleotides align to TRBD2. The length of the CDR3 is 14 residues. Germline CDR1 is SGHRS and CDR2 is YFSETQ.